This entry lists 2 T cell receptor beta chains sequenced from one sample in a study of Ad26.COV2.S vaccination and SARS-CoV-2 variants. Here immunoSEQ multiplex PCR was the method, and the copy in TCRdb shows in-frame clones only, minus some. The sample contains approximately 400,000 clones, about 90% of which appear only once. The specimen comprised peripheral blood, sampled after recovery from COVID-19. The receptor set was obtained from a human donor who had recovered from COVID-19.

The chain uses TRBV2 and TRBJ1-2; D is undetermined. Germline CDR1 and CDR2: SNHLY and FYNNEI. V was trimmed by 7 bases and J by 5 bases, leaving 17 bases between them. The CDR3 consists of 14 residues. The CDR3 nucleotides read TGTGCCAGCACGAACAATGGACTGATATATGGCTACACCTTC. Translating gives CASTNNGLIYGYTF.

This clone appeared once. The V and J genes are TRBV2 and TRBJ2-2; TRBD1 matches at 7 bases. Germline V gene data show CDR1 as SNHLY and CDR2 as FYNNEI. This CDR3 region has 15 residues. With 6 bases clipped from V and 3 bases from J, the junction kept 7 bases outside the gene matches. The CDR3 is CASSQTGLDTGELFF. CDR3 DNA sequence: TGTGCCAGCAGCCAGACAGGGTTGGACACCGGGGAGCTGTTTTTT.